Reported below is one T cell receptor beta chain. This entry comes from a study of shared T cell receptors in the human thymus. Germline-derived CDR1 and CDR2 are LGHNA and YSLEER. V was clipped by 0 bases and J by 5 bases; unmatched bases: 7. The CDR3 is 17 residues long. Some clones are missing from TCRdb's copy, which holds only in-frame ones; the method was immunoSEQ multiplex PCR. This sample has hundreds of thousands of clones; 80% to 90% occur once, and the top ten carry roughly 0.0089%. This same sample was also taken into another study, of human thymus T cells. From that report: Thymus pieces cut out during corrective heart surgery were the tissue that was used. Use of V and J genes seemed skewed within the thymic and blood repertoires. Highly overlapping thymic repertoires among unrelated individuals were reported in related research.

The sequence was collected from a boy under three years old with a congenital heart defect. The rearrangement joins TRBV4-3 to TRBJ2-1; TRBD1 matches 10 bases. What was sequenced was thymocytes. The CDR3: CASSQEAGDRGNNEQFF. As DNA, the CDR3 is TGCGCCAGCAGCCAAGAGGCAGGGGACAGGGGTAACAATGAGCAGTTCTTC.